This is a list of T cell receptor beta chains from one sample in a study of shared clonotypes between healthy human individuals. Sequenced by immunoSEQ multiplex PCR; TCRdb stores in-frame clones only, minus some. The sample holds more than 1,200,000 clones, 98% to 99% seen once. The sequenced sample was naive CD4+ T cells sorted from blood. These receptors originate from a man younger than 45 in good health. Both conserved end residues are part of each CDR3. The D gene is left open where the match is weak. Clone size is not always given. Where it is, it says once, few, many or a class for expanded clones.

clone_size	v_call	j_call	d_call	cdr3_nt	cdr3_aa
-	TRBV28	TRBJ1-5	-	TGTGCCAGCAGTTTACGGGGGTTACGGGGTAGTCAGCCCCAGCATTTT	CASSLRGLRGSQPQHF
-	TRBV7-6	TRBJ2-3	TRBD2	TGTGCCAGCTGCCTGGGGACTAGCGGGATTGATACGCAGTATTTT	CASCLGTSGIDTQYF
-	TRBV7-9	TRBJ2-7	TRBD2	TGTGCCAGCAGCGTCACTAGCGGGAATGAGCAGTACTTC	CASSVTSGNEQYF
-	TRBV5-1	TRBJ2-1	-	TGCGCCAGCAGTTTGGCCCCTGGGTCCTACAATGAGCAGTTCTTC	CASSLAPGSYNEQFF
-	TRBV5-1	TRBJ2-7	-	TGCGCCAGCAGCTTGGGGAACTTTGGGGGCTCCTACGAGCAGTACTTC	CASSLGNFGGSYEQYF
-	TRBV5-4	TRBJ2-3	-	TGTGCCAGCAGCCGCCGGGGCTCAGGGGATACGCAGTATTTT	CASSRRGSGDTQYF
-	TRBV11-2	TRBJ2-7	-	TGTGCCAGCAGCCGAGGGGGGAACTCCTACGAGCAGTACTTC	CASSRGGNSYEQYF
once	TRBV29-1	TRBJ2-3	-	TGCAGCGTCCAAAACCCAGATACGCAGTATTTT	CSVQNPDTQYF
-	TRBV6-5	TRBJ2-1	TRBD2	TGTGCCACTAAAGCGGGAGATTATAATGAGCAGTTCTTC	CATKAGDYNEQFF
-	TRBV18	TRBJ1-5	-	TGTGCCAGCTCACCGGGCAGAGTCGGCAATCAGCCCCAGCATTTT	CASSPGRVGNQPQHF
-	TRBV25-1	TRBJ2-1	-	TGTGCCAGCAGTGAACCGGGCAATGAGCAGTTCTTC	CASSEPGNEQFF
-	TRBV25-1	TRBJ2-3	-	TGTGCCAGCAGGGGCAGGGATGGGGCCACAGATACGCAGTATTTT	CASRGRDGATDTQYF
-	TRBV9	TRBJ2-1	TRBD2	TGTGCCAGCAGCGTAGATCTAGCGGGAGGAGTTCTGGGTGAGCAGTTCTTC	CASSVDLAGGVLGEQFF
-	TRBV15	TRBJ1-2	-	TGTGCCACCAGCAGAGATCATGGGGGGATATCGGTTGGCTACACCTTC	CATSRDHGGISVGYTF